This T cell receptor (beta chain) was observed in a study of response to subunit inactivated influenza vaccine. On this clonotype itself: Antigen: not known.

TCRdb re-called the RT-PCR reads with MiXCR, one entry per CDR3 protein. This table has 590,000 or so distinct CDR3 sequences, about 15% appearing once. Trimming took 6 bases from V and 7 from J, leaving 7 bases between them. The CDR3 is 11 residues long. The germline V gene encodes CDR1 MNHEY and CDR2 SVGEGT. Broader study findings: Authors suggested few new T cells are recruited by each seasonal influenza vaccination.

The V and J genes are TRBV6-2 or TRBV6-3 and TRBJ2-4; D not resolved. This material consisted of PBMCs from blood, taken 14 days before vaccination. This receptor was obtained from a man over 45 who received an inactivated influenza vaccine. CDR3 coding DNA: TGTGCCAGCAGCCACGGCAACATTCAGTACTTC. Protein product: CASSHGNIQYF.